A single T cell receptor (beta chain) is shown here with its context. Antigen unknown. Some clones are missing from TCRdb's copy, which holds only in-frame ones; the method was immunoSEQ multiplex PCR. The data contain about 73,000 clones, about 90% of them singletons. Germline-derived CDR1 and CDR2 are MNHEY and SMNVEV (reference sequence). V was pared by 3 bases and J by 8 bases, with 3 bases of the junction left unmatched. The CDR3 is 13 amino acids. This sample stems from a study of OX40 agonist ivuxolimab in advanced cancers. Background on the study: Having had anti-PD-1, anti-PD-L1 or anti-CTLA-4 therapy before was allowed, and more than 35% had some.

The study, taken as a whole, reports: Low clonal expansion, among the lowest seen, marked partial responders at 0.1-3.0 mg/kg.

The J gene is TRBJ2-1, the V gene TRBV27, with 8 bases that match TRBD1. This sample comprised CD4+ or CD8+ T cells sorted from blood, obtained in a trial of the OX40 agonist ivuxolimab. The sequence was obtained from an adult with an advanced solid tumor such as melanoma, head and neck, liver or kidney cancer. The CDR3 loop is CASSLSGGHEQFF. The CDR3, as DNA: TGTGCCAGCAGTTTGTCAGGGGGCCATGAGCAGTTCTTC.